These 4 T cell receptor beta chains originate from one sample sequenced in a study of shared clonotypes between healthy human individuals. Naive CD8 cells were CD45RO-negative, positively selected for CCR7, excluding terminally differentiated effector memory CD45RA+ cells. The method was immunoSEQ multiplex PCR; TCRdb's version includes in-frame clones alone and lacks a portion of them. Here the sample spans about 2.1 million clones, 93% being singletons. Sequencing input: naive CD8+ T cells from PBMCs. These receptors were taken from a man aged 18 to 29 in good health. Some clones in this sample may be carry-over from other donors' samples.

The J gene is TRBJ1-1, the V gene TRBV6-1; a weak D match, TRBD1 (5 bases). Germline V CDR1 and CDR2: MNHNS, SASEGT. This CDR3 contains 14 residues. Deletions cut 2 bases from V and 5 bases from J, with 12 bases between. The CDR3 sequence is CASSENWGWTEAFF. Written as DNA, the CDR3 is TGTGCCAGCAGTGAAAATTGGGGGTGGACTGAAGCTTTCTTT.

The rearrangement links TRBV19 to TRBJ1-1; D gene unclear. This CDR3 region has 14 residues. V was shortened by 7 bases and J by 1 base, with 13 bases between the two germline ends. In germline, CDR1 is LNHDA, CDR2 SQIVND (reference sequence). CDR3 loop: CASTSPGWNTEAFF. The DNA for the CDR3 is TGTGCCAGTACATCCCCAGGCTGGAACACTGAAGCTTTCTTT.

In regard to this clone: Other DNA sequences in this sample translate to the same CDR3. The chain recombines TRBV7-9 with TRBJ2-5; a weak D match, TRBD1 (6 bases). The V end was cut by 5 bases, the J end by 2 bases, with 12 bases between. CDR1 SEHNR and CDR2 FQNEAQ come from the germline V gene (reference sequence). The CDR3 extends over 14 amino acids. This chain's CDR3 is CASSPTGPQETQYF. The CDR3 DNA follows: TGTGCCAGCAGCCCAACAGGGCCGCAAGAGACCCAGTACTTC.

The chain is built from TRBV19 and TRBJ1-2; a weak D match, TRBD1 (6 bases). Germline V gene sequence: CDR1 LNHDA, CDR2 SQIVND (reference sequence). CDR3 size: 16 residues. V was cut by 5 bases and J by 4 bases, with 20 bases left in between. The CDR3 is CASSLWAGASVYGYTF. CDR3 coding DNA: TGTGCCAGTAGTTTATGGGCAGGGGCCTCCGTCTATGGCTACACCTTC. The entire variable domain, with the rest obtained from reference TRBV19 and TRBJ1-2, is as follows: DGGITQSPKYLFRKEGQNVTLSCEQNLNHDAMYWYRQDPGQGLRLIYYSQIVNDFQKGDIAEGYSVSREKKESFPLTVTSAQKNPTAFYLCASSLWAGASVYGYTFGSGTRLTVV.